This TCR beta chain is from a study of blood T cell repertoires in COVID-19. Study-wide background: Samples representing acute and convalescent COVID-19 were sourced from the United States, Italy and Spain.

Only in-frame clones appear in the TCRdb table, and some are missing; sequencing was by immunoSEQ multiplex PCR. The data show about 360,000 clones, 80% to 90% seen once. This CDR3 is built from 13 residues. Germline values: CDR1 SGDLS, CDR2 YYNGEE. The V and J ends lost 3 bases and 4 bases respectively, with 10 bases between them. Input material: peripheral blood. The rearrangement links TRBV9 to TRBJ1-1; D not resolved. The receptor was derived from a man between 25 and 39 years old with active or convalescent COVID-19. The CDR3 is CASSGSPSTEAFF. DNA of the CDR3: TGTGCCAGCAGCGGATCCCCGAGCACTGAAGCTTTCTTT.